What follows are 23 T cell receptor beta chains derived from one specimen sequenced in a study of blood T cell repertoires in COVID-19. The table came from immunoSEQ multiplex PCR; TCRdb's copy has only in-frame clones and leaves some out. The sample yields some 260,000 clones, around 89% seen once. Specimen: peripheral blood. The source of these receptors is a middle-aged woman who had recovered from COVID-19.

The chain carries TRBV9 and TRBJ2-7; 10 nucleotides align to TRBD2. The CDR3 has 16 residues. Per germline, CDR1 SGDLS and CDR2 YYNGEE. Trimming took 0 bases from V and 5 from J; bases not matched to a gene: 8. As DNA, the CDR3 is TGTGCCAGCAGCGTAGTGGCTAGCGGGAGTGTCGACGAGCAGTACTTC. It yields the protein CASSVVASGSVDEQYF.

V is TRBV3-1 (or the pseudogene TRBV3-2) and J is TRBJ1-5, with TRBD1 as a possible D gene (6 bases). With 2 bases removed from V and 3 bases from J, the gap between germline ends came to 20 bases. The CDR3 has 18 amino acids. Germline V gene data show CDR1 as LGHDT and CDR2 as YNNKEL (reference sequence). The CDR3 nucleotides are TGTGCCAGCAGCCAACCTCCCGTTGGGGGCCATCTCAATCAGCCCCAGCATTTT. Its translation: CASSQPPVGGHLNQPQHF.

The chain is built from TRBV30 and TRBJ2-3; no clear D. V lost 2 bases and J lost 3, with 6 bases in between. Germline V lookup: CDR1 GTSNPN, CDR2 SVGIG (reference sequence). CDR3 length: 12 residues. The chain's CDR3 is CAWSPGTDTQYF. The CDR3 region has the DNA TGTGCCTGGAGTCCGGGTACAGATACGCAGTATTTT.

V usage is TRBV4-3 and J usage is TRBJ1-2, with D unresolved. The CDR3 runs 14 residues. Trimming cost V 6 bases and J 4 bases, with 15 bases left between them. In germline, CDR1 is LGHNA, CDR2 YSLEER. DNA for the CDR3: TGCGCCAGCAGGGAAACCGCGGGTGCCTATGGCTACACCTTC. Its translation: CASRETAGAYGYTF.

The chain couples TRBV6-1 to TRBJ1-2, with TRBD1 matching over 7 bases. Germline assignment: CDR1 MNHNS and CDR2 SASEGT. CDR3 size: 13 residues. Unmatched junction bases numbered 2, after V lost 7 bases and J lost 0 bases. CDR3 residues: CASKDRPNYGYTF. The CDR3 DNA follows: TGTGCCAGCAAGGACAGGCCTAACTATGGCTACACCTTC.

This sequence joins TRBV7-3 and TRBJ1-1, with 10 bases aligning to TRBD1. Germline trimming cut 5 bases from V and 1 base from J; bases unmatched to any gene: 10. The CDR3 consists of 17 residues. CDR1 is SGHTA, CDR2 FQGTGA, per germline. CDR3 in DNA: TGTGCCAGCAGCCCCCGGGACAGGGGCCCGGGGAACACTGAAGCTTTCTTT. Residues: CASSPRDRGPGNTEAFF.

The V and J genes are TRBV3-1 (or the pseudogene TRBV3-2) and TRBJ1-5, with no clear D. V was pared by 2 bases and J by 9 bases, with 17 bases between. This CDR3 is built from 15 residues. Germline CDR1 reads LGHDT; CDR2 reads YNNKEL (reference sequence). Here the CDR3 reads CASSQSGRNSGPQHF. The CDR3 nucleotides are TGTGCCAGCAGCCAAAGTGGGCGAAACTCAGGGCCCCAGCATTTT.

This rearrangement joins TRBV27 to TRBJ2-3; TRBD2 aligns across 7 bases. J was trimmed by 2 bases and V by 8 bases; bases with no gene match: 10. The germline V gene encodes CDR1 MNHEY and CDR2 SMNVEV (reference sequence). The CDR3 covers 15 residues. CDR3 residues: CASGVLSGTTDTQYF. Written as DNA, the CDR3 is TGTGCCAGCGGGGTGTTGAGCGGGACCACAGATACGCAGTATTTT.

The rearrangement uses TRBV30 and TRBJ1-3; D is ambiguous. The CDR3 contains 14 residues. Trimming left V 5 bases short and J 0 bases short, with 11 bases between. Germline CDR1 GTSNPN, CDR2 SVGIG (reference sequence). CDR3 nucleotide sequence: TGTGCCTGGCAGCGGGCAGGCTCTGGAAACACCATATATTTT. Amino acid sequence: CAWQRAGSGNTIYF.

The chain combines TRBV2 with TRBJ2-7; the match to TRBD1 covers 7 bases. V shed 5 bases and J 3 bases; nucleotides not matched to a gene: 1. The germline V gene encodes CDR1 SNHLY and CDR2 FYNNEI. The length of the CDR3 is 12 residues. The CDR3 nucleotides are TGTGCCAGCAGTCCAGGGGGCTACGAGCAGTACGTC. It codes for CASSPGGYEQYV.

This clone appeared a single time. The chain combines TRBV6-5 with TRBJ2-3, with 8 bases fitting TRBD2. Unmatched junction bases numbered 14, after V lost 7 bases and J lost 8 bases. This CDR3 has 15 residues. Germline loops: CDR1 MNHEY, CDR2 SVGAGI. CDR3 amino acids: CASIRSGNLRGTQYF. The CDR3 coding sequence is TGTGCCAGCATCCGTAGCGGGAACCTCCGCGGTACGCAGTATTTT.

This clone has more than one count but fewer than ten. DNA of the CDR3: TGTGCCAGTAGTATTGGCGGGACAGGGATGGGGTCACCCCTCCACTTT. Amino acids: CASSIGGTGMGSPLHF. V usage is TRBV19 and J usage is TRBJ1-6; 9 bases are shared with TRBD1. The CDR3 runs to 16 residues. V shed 3 bases and J 10 bases; nucleotides not matched to a gene: 10. Germline V gene sequence: CDR1 LNHDA, CDR2 SQIVND (reference sequence).

The chain has TRBV19 and TRBJ1-5; the D gene is possibly TRBD1 (6 bases). Trimming left V 4 bases short and J 2 bases short, with 12 bases between. CDR1 is LNHDA and CDR2 is SQIVND in the germline V gene (reference sequence). The CDR3 is 15 residues long. The CDR3: CASSTTGSRNQPQHF. DNA of the CDR3: TGTGCCAGTAGTACCACAGGGTCCCGCAATCAGCCCCAGCATTTT.

V gene TRBV6-5 combines with J gene TRBJ2-7, with TRBD2 matching 13 bases. CDR1 MNHEY and CDR2 SVGAGI come from the germline V gene. J gave up 2 bases and V 7 bases, and 5 bases lay outside the gene matches. The CDR3 length is 15 residues. The CDR3 here is CASTQLAGGAYEQYF. The CDR3 bases are TGTGCCAGCACCCAACTAGCGGGAGGGGCCTACGAGCAGTACTTC.

V is TRBV5-1 and J is TRBJ2-5; TRBD1 agrees at 9 bases. Germline trimming cut 4 bases from V and 2 bases from J; bases unmatched to any gene: 6. The CDR3 is 15 residues long. From germline, CDR1 is SGHRS and CDR2 YFSETQ. This chain's CDR3 is CASSPGQGLQETQYF. Here the CDR3 DNA reads TGCGCCAGCAGCCCTGGACAGGGGTTACAAGAGACCCAGTACTTC.

This rearrangement joins TRBV7-2 to TRBJ2-7; TRBD2 agrees at 8 bases. This CDR3 contains 15 residues. Unmatched junction bases numbered 6, after V lost 2 bases and J lost 3 bases. The germline V gene encodes CDR1 SGHTA and CDR2 FQGNSA. As DNA, the CDR3 is TGTGCCAGCAGCTTAAGGGCGGGAGGTGGCTACGAGCAGTACGTC. This translates into CASSLRAGGGYEQYV.

The V call is TRBV3-1 (or the pseudogene TRBV3-2), the J call TRBJ2-7; TRBD2 might be the D (6 bases). CDR1 LGHDT and CDR2 YNNKEL come from the germline V gene (reference sequence). The CDR3 is made up of 14 amino acids. Trimming shortened V by 4 bases and J by 0 bases, and 10 bases separated the two germline ends. CDR3 sequence reads: CASSPGVGSYEQYF. DNA of the CDR3: TGTGCCAGCAGCCCGGGGGTTGGCTCCTACGAGCAGTACTTC.

This chain connects TRBV24-1 to TRBJ2-2; possibly TRBD1 for D (6 bases). The CDR3 extends over 13 amino acids. V was pared by 9 bases and J by 4 bases, with 11 bases between. Germline CDR1 and CDR2: KGHDR and SFDVKD. The CDR3 spells CATQGFGTGELFF. CDR3 nucleotides: TGTGCCACCCAGGGGTTCGGCACCGGGGAGCTGTTTTTT.

The chain is built from TRBV2 and TRBJ2-7; unclear D gene. Trimming took off 0 bases at V and 4 bases at J, with 4 bases between the two ends. This CDR3 region has 12 residues. Per germline, CDR1 SNHLY and CDR2 FYNNEI. CDR3 residues: CASSEAAYEQYF. CDR3 nucleotides: TGTGCCAGCAGTGAAGCGGCATACGAGCAGTACTTC.

The V and J genes are TRBV7-9 and TRBJ1-2, with a weak D call TRBD1 (6 bases). CDR1 and CDR2 (germline): SEHNR, FQNEAQ (reference sequence). V was shortened by 2 bases and J by 6 bases, with 10 bases between the two germline ends. The CDR3 loop spans 13 amino acids. The CDR3 spells CASSLPGVDGYTF. CDR3 sequence (DNA): TGTGCCAGCAGCTTACCAGGGGTGGATGGCTACACCTTC.

The J gene is TRBJ2-1, the V gene TRBV11-2; TRBD1 agrees at 9 bases. Germline CDR1 reads SGHAT; CDR2 reads FQNNGV. The CDR3 contains 15 residues. Trimming cost V 5 bases and J 11 bases; bases outside gene matches: 13. The CDR3 region has the DNA TGTGCCAGCAGCCGGACAGGGGTGGGCGGATTGAAGCAGTTCTTC. This sequence encodes CASSRTGVGGLKQFF.

The chain recombines TRBV9 with TRBJ2-7, with a weak D call TRBD1 (5 bases). Trimming left V 0 bases short and J 6 bases short, with 13 bases between. The CDR3 has 14 residues. Looked up from germline, CDR1 is SGDLS and CDR2 is YYNGEE. The CDR3 loop reads CASSVGAGMGEQYF. CDR3 in DNA: TGTGCCAGCAGCGTAGGGGCAGGGATGGGCGAGCAGTACTTC.

The chain carries TRBV7-2 and TRBJ1-6, with 9 bases lining up with TRBD1. Germline CDR1 reads SGHTA; CDR2 reads FQGNSA. J was trimmed by 7 bases and V by 5 bases; bases with no gene match: 6. The CDR3 has 15 amino acids. Here the CDR3 reads CASSPVGQGNSPLHF. The DNA for the CDR3 is TGTGCCAGCAGCCCAGTGGGACAGGGCAATTCACCCCTCCACTTT.